The following is a T cell receptor (beta chain) sequence with its context. The antigen remains undetermined. The data were taken from a study of identical twins. Trimming left V 2 bases short and J 3 bases short, with 9 bases between. The germline V gene has CDR1 SGHTA and CDR2 FQGTGA. This CDR3 contains 14 residues. General study points: Memory repertoires showed no such pattern, whereas abundant cord blood beta clonotypes carried fewer insertions.

It was template switching that added a universal primer site, and there were unique molecular identifiers on the cDNA. TCRdb processed the 5' RACE reads anew with MiXCR; each CDR3 protein has one entry. The table lists around 490,000 distinct CDR3 sequences, 20% to 25% of them singletons. These same records also appear under a second study, on yellow fever vaccine responses in identical twins. That work contributes: Reportedly, twins' vaccine T cell responses looked partly convergent and partly personalized.

Specimen: CD4+ T cells sorted from blood. The V and J genes are TRBV7-3 and TRBJ2-3; D is ambiguous. The TCR comes from a woman under 30 in good health. CDR3: CASSLSVGTDTQYF. The CDR3 DNA sequence: TGTGCCAGCAGCTTATCAGTCGGGACAGATACGCAGTATTTT.